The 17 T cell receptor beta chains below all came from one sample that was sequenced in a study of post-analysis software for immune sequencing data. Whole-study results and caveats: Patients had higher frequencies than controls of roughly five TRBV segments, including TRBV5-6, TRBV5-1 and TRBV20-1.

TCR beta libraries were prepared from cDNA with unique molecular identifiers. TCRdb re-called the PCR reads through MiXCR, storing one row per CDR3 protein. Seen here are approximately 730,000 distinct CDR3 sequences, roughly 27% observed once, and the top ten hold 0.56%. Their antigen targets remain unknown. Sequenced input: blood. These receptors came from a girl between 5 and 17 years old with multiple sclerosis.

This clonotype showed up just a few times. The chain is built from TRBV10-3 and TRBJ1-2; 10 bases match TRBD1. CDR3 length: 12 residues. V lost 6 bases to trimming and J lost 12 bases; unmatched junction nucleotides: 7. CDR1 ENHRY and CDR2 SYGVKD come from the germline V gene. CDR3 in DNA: TGTGCCATCAGCCTCGACAGGGGGCTACACACCTTC. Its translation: CAISLDRGLHTF.

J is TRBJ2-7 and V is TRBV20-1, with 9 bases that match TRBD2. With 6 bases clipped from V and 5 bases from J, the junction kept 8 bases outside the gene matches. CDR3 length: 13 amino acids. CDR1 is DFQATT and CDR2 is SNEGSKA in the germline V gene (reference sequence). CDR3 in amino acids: CSATPSGEHEQYF. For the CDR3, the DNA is TGCAGTGCAACTCCTAGCGGGGAGCACGAGCAGTACTTC.

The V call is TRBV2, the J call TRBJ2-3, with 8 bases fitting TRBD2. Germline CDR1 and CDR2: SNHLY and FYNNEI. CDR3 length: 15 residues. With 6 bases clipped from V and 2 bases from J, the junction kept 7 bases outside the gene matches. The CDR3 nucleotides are TGTGCCAGCAGAAGGAAACTAGCGGACACAGATACGCAGTATTTT. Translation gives CASRRKLADTDTQYF.

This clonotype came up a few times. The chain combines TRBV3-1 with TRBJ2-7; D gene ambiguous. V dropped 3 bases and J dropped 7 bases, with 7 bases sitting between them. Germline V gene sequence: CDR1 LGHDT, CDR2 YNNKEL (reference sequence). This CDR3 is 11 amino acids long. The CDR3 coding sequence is TGTGCCAGCAGCCATCTTAGAGAGCAGTACTTC. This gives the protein CASSHLREQYF.

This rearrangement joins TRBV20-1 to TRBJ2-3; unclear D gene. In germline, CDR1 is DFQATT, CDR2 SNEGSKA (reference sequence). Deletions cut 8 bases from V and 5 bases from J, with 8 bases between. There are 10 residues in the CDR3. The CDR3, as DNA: TGCAGTCCTCCAGGAGATACGCAGTATTTT. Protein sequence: CSPPGDTQYF.

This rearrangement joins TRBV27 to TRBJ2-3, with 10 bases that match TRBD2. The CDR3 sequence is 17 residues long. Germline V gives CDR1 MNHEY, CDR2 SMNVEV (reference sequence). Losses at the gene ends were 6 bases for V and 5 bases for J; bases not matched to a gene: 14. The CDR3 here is CASSPIPGLANGDTQYF. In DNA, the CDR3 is TGTGCCAGCAGCCCCATCCCGGGACTAGCGAACGGAGATACGCAGTATTTT.

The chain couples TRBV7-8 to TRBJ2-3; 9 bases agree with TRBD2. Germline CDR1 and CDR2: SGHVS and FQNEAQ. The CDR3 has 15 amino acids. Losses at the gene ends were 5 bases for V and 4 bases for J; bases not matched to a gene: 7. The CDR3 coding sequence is TGTGCCAGCAGCGGGATCCAGCGGGGGGCAGATACGCAGTATTTT. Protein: CASSGIQRGADTQYF. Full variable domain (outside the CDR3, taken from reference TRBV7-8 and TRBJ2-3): GAGVSQSPRYKVAKRGQDVALRCDPISGHVSLFWYQQALGQGPEFLTYFQNEAQLDKSGLPSDRFFAERPEGSVSTLKIQRTQQEDSAVYLCASSGIQRGADTQYFGPGTRLTVL.

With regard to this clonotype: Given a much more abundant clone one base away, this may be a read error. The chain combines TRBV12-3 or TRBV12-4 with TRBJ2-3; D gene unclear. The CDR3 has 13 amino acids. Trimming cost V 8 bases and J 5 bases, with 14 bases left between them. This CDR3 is CASHSVFGDTQYF. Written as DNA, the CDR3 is TGTGCCAGCCACAGCGTATTTGGAGATACGCAGTATTTT.

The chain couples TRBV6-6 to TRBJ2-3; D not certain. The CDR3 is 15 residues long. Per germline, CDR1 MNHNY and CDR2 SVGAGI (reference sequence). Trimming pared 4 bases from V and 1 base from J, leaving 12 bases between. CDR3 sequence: CASSSKLGRTDTQYF. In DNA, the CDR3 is TGTGCCAGCAGTTCCAAACTCGGCCGCACAGATACGCAGTATTTT.

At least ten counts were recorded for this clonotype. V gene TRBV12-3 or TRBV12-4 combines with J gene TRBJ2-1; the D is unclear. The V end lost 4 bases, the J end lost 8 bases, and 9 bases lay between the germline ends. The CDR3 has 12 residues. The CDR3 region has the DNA TGTGCCAGCAGTTCGAATAGGGATGAGCAGTTCTTC. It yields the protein CASSSNRDEQFF.

CDR3 sequence (DNA): TGTGCCAGCAGTCAACTACCGACCCCCGGCGGGGAGCTGTTTTTT. Protein sequence: CASSQLPTPGGELFF. The V and J genes are TRBV28 and TRBJ2-2; D ambiguous. This CDR3 comprises 15 residues. The V gene lost 5 bases and the J gene lost 7 bases, with 17 bases spanning the gap. Germline V CDR1 and CDR2: MDHEN, SYDVKM.

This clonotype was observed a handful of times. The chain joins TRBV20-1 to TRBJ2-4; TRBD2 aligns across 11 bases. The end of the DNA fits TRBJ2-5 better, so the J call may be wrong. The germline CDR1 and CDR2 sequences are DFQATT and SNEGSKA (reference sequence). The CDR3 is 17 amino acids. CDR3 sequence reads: CSARAFSGLAAQETQYF. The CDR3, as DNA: TGCAGTGCTAGAGCATTTTCGGGACTAGCGGCCCAAGAGACCCAGTACTTC.

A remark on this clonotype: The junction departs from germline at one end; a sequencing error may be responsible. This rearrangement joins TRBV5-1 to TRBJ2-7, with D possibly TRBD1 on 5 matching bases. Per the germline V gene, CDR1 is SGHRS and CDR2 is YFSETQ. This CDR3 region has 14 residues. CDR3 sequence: CVSSPRQSRGEQYF. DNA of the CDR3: TGCGTCAGCAGCCCCCGACAGAGTAGGGGTGAGCAGTACTTC.

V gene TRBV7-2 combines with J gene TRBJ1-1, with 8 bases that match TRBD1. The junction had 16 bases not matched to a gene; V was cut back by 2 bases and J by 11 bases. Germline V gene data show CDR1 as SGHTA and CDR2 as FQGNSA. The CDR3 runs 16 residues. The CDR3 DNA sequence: TGTGCCAGCAGCTTAATTCCGTCAGGGGGCGCGGGTGAGGCTTTCTTT. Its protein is CASSLIPSGGAGEAFF.

CDR3 region: CATRDSYEQYF. CDR3 nucleotides: TGTGCCACCAGGGACTCCTACGAGCAGTACTTC. The chain has TRBV28 and TRBJ2-7; possible D gene TRBD1, 5 bases. Germline V lookup: CDR1 MDHEN, CDR2 SYDVKM. V was pared by 10 bases and J by 0 bases, with 7 bases between. The CDR3 runs 11 residues.

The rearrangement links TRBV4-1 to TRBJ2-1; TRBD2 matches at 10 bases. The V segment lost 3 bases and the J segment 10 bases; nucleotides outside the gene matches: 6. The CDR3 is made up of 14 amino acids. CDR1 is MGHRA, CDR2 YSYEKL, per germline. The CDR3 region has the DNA TGCGCCAGCAGCCAGCGACTAGCGGGTGGGGAGCAGTTCTTC. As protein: CASSQRLAGGEQFF.

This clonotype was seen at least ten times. CDR3 region: CASSLGVNTDTQYF. CDR3 nucleotide sequence: TGCGCCAGCTCGTTGGGGGTTAACACAGATACGCAGTATTTT. This chain connects TRBV4-1 to TRBJ2-3; TRBD1 or TRBD2 may be the D gene (5 bases each). The CDR3 extends over 14 amino acids. Germline V gene sequence: CDR1 MGHRA, CDR2 YSYEKL. V was shortened by 8 bases and J by 2 bases, with 14 bases between the two germline ends.